The 15 T cell receptor beta chains below were found in one sample sequenced in a study of blood T cell repertoires in COVID-19. Assay: immunoSEQ multiplex PCR; the TCRdb copy retains only in-frame clones and omits some. The table includes around 60,000 clones, 70% to 90% detected once. The sequenced material came from peripheral blood. These receptors all come from a man over 45 with active COVID-19.

This clone was observed a few times. The genes are TRBV5-4 and TRBJ2-2; D might be TRBD2 (6 bases). Germline V gene data show CDR1 as SGHNT and CDR2 as YYREEE (reference sequence). With 4 bases removed from V and 6 bases from J, the gap between germline ends came to 19 bases. The CDR3 spans 16 residues. The CDR3 region is CASSQTGGSGAGELFF. The CDR3 DNA is TGTGCCAGCAGCCAAACCGGGGGATCTGGGGCCGGGGAGCTGTTTTTT.

The chain has TRBV5-4 and TRBJ1-4, with 7 positions matching TRBD1. This CDR3 has 13 residues. Germline V gene data show CDR1 as SGHNT and CDR2 as YYREEE (reference sequence). V trimming: 7 bases; J trimming: 7 bases; junction bases outside the gene matches: 7. CDR3 DNA sequence: TGTGCCAGCGGAACACAGGGGAGTGAAAAACTGTTTTTT. Amino acid sequence: CASGTQGSEKLFF.

The V gene is TRBV12-3 or TRBV12-4, the J gene TRBJ1-4; unclear D gene. The CDR3 loop spans 13 amino acids. V was shortened by 1 base and J by 7 bases, with 7 bases between the two germline ends. The CDR3 nucleotides are TGTGCCAGCAGTTTAGGAGTCGGTGAAAAACTGTTTTTT. It is translated as CASSLGVGEKLFF.

The V gene is TRBV19, the J gene TRBJ1-4; D ambiguous. Trimming took 4 bases from V and 7 from J, leaving 16 bases between them. The CDR3 is made up of 15 amino acids. Germline CDR1 reads LNHDA; CDR2 reads SQIVND (reference sequence). Written as DNA, the CDR3 is TGTGCCAGTAGTAGCTCAGAGAGCTGGGCTGAAAAACTGTTTTTT. Encoded protein: CASSSSESWAEKLFF.

This clone was recorded a few times. V is TRBV19 and J is TRBJ1-5, with D unresolved. The V end was cut by 6 bases, the J end by 2 bases, with 11 bases between. The CDR3 spans 14 residues. Looked up from germline, CDR1 is LNHDA and CDR2 is SQIVND (reference sequence). DNA of the CDR3: TGTGCCAGTAGGTGGGCCCCGGGCAATCAGCCCCAGCATTTT. It yields the protein CASRWAPGNQPQHF.

The chain couples TRBV27 to TRBJ1-5; maybe TRBD1 (5 bases). Per germline, CDR1 MNHEY and CDR2 SMNVEV (reference sequence). Between the trimmed V and J ends, which lost 1 base and 6 bases, there was a span of 7 bases. The CDR3 runs to 13 residues. The CDR3 DNA is TGTGCCAGCAGTTTATACGACAGTCAGCCCCAGCATTTT. Translating gives CASSLYDSQPQHF.

The chain links TRBV3-1 (or the pseudogene TRBV3-2) to TRBJ2-1; 14 bases map to TRBD2. V lost 7 bases to trimming and J lost 8 bases; unmatched junction nucleotides: 1. CDR1 and CDR2 (germline): LGHDT, YNNKEL (reference sequence). CDR3 length: 13 amino acids. The CDR3 coding sequence is TGTGCCAGCACGGGACTAGCGGGGGATGAGCAGTTCTTC. This translates into CASTGLAGDEQFF.

This clone came up a few times. Other DNA sequences in the sample encode the same CDR3. The rearrangement joins TRBV9 to TRBJ1-1; D is uncertain. The CDR3 consists of 14 residues. V lost 1 base and J lost 1, with 8 bases in between. Looked up from germline, CDR1 is SGDLS and CDR2 is YYNGEE. Written as DNA, the CDR3 is TGTGCCAGCAGCGTAAGCACCTCGAACACTGAAGCTTTCTTT. Its protein product is CASSVSTSNTEAFF.

The CDR3 sequence is CASRPNGTPTQYF. For the CDR3, the DNA is TGTGCCAGCAGGCCGAATGGGACACCTACGCAGTATTTT. The rearrangement uses TRBV2 and TRBJ2-3; maybe TRBD1 (6 bases). This CDR3 contains 13 residues. Germline CDR1 SNHLY, CDR2 FYNNEI. V lost 6 bases and J 8 bases, leaving 15 bases between the germline ends.

The chain combines TRBV11-2 with TRBJ2-5, with 7 positions matching TRBD1. V lost 1 base and J lost 5; bases outside the gene matches: 10. The CDR3 totals 16 residues. Germline V gene sequence: CDR1 SGHAT, CDR2 FQNNGV. DNA of the CDR3: TGTGCCAGCAGCTTAGGGGTGACAGGGTGGAAGGAGACCCAGTACTTC. Its translation is CASSLGVTGWKETQYF.

The CDR3 protein is CATRASGGLETQYF. In nucleotides, the CDR3 is TGTGCCACCAGGGCTAGCGGGGGTTTGGAGACCCAGTACTTC. The chain is built from TRBV6-5 and TRBJ2-5; TRBD2 aligns across 10 bases. Germline V gives CDR1 MNHEY, CDR2 SVGAGI. The length of the CDR3 is 14 residues. V lost 10 bases to trimming and J lost 5 bases; unmatched junction nucleotides: 10.

The chain combines TRBV3-1 (or the pseudogene TRBV3-2) with TRBJ1-1, with unresolved D. Germline CDR1 LGHDT, CDR2 YNNKEL (reference sequence). Trimming cost V 4 bases and J 4 bases, with 16 bases left between them. CDR3 size: 15 residues. The CDR3 nucleotides read TGTGCCAGCAGCCGTGGGGAGGTGATGTCCACTGAAGCTTTCTTT. Protein: CASSRGEVMSTEAFF.

The chain employs TRBV5-4 and TRBJ2-5, with 11 positions matching TRBD1. Germline V CDR1 and CDR2: SGHNT, YYREEE (reference sequence). CDR3 length equals 14 residues. Trimming at V came to 4 bases and at J to 8 bases, leaving 7 bases not matched to a gene. CDR3 protein: CASSIGQGADTQYF. The CDR3 region has the DNA TGTGCCAGCAGCATAGGACAGGGGGCAGATACCCAGTACTTC. The full variable domain, with the rest looked up from reference TRBV5-4 and TRBJ2-5, is ETGVTQSPTHLIKTRGQQVTLRCSSQSGHNTVSWYQQALGQGPQFIFQYYREEENGRGNFPPRFSGLQFPNYSSELNVNALELDDSALYLCASSIGQGADTQYFGPGTRLLVL.

In this sample, this clone turned up once. This chain uses TRBV7-8 with TRBJ2-2, with 7 bases that match TRBD1. Germline-derived CDR1 and CDR2 are SGHVS and FQNEAQ. The CDR3 loop spans 15 amino acids. V was pared by 1 base and J by 7 bases, with 6 bases of the junction left unmatched. The CDR3 DNA reads as TGTGCCAGCAGCTTAGACCGGACAGGCCACGGGGAGCTGTTTTTT. Its protein is CASSLDRTGHGELFF.

This chain joins TRBV3-1 (or the pseudogene TRBV3-2) and TRBJ2-2, with 7 nucleotides matching TRBD2. The CDR3 is 16 residues long. Germline loops: CDR1 LGHDT, CDR2 YNNKEL (reference sequence). The ends lost 1 base at V and 5 bases at J; junction bases unmatched: 7. This CDR3 is CASSQVPGGWTGELFF. The CDR3 DNA is TGTGCCAGCAGCCAAGTGCCCGGGGGGTGGACCGGGGAGCTGTTTTTT.